Sequencing of this T cell receptor beta chain was carried out in a study of OX40 agonist ivuxolimab in advanced cancers. Regarding the complete study: Ivuxolimab was an agonistic, fully human IgG2 monoclonal antibody directed against OX40 (CD134), a costimulatory receptor. Prior anti-PD-1, anti-PD-L1 or anti-CTLA-4 therapy was permitted, and checkpoint inhibitors had been received by about 36% of dose-escalation patients. The monotherapy dose-escalation portion (N ≈ 57 patients) of the phase I ivuxolimab trial is reported in the paper. Of the roughly 54 dose-escalation patients, hepatocellular carcinoma was present in roughly 19, melanoma in approximately 15, renal cell carcinoma in 9 and head and neck cancer in 9. Intravenous ivuxolimab was administered to patients every 2 weeks at six dose levels: 0.01, 0.1, 0.3, 1.5, 3 and 10 mg/kg. A male proportion of almost 85% and a mean age of approximately 60 years, ranging from 23 to 79, were recorded for the dose-escalation cohort. Three dose-escalation patients achieved partial responses, one with hepatocellular carcinoma and two with cutaneous melanoma. Peripheral TCRbeta sequencing aimed to test whether ivuxolimab altered TCR sequence diversity and caused clonal T-cell expansion.

The CDR3 measures 13 amino acids from cysteine to phenylalanine. Of the read, only the CDR3 DNA is kept; its 39 bases are in frame from base 1. The germline V gene supplies CDR1 MNHNS and CDR2 SASEGT. Trimming accounts for 4 bases at V and 8 bases at J, while the number of junction bases matched to no gene is 3. Genomic DNA was isolated from the sorted cells so that the TCRbeta CDR3 region could be sequenced. The immunoSEQ Assay was used for sequencing of TCRbeta CDR3 regions. TCRdb stores this immuneACCESS table with in-frame sequences only. Part of the clones is absent; in the studies checked, under half of the shortfall reflects unresolved V genes, and no reason is known for the rest. Here the sample has around 120,000 clones; 75% to 90% occur a single time. Around 0.55% of the sample lies in the top ten. Results and caveats for the whole study, not just this receptor: At doses of 0.1 to 3.0 mg/kg, clonal expansion of both CD4+ and CD8+ T cells in blood was seen between baseline and week 6. In partial responders in the 0.1-3.0 mg/kg groups, normalized peripheral clonal expansion was found to be among the lowest, especially among CD8+ T cells. The antigen specificity of the clonally expanded peripheral T cells was not determined. Low levels of normalized T-cell clonal expansion were also shown by some nonresponding patients. After ivuxolimab, expanded clones were on average more numerous among CD8+ T cells than among CD4+ T cells.

Patients with a history of autoimmune disease or receiving systemic immunosuppression were excluded from the trial. Peripheral blood for TCR sequencing was collected from all dose cohorts at baseline, on cycle 4 day 1, and on cycle 7 day 1. The samples were drawn from a first-in-human, open-label, multicenter phase I dose-escalation trial of ivuxolimab. The trial enrolled adults with locally advanced or metastatic head and neck squamous cell, hepatocellular, melanoma or renal cell carcinoma. Before TCR sequencing, CD4+ and CD8+ T cells were separately sorted from peripheral blood. As to this clone: There is no known antigen for this receptor. The sample holds no much larger clone one base away, and base qualities are not on file.

This TCR derives from an adult with an advanced solid tumor such as melanoma, head and neck, liver or kidney cancer. This material consisted of CD4+ or CD8+ T cells sorted from blood, taken in a trial of the OX40 agonist ivuxolimab. The V gene is TRBV6-1 and the J gene is TRBJ2-1, with 9 central nucleotides matching TRBD1. The DNA is TGTGCCAGCAGTGTGGGACAGGGTTATGAGCAGTTCTTC. Translated, this gives CASSVGQGYEQFF.